A selection of T cell receptor beta chains follows, all from one sample in a study of early T cells in non-severe SARS-CoV-2 infection. TCRdb re-called the 5' RACE reads through MiXCR, storing one row per CDR3 protein. The top ten clones hold over 1% of a sample with 55,000 to 75,000 distinct CDR3 sequences, about 9.3% of them seen once. The material sequenced was whole blood. The receptors come from an adult who was a healthcare worker with PCR-confirmed SARS-CoV-2 infection or an uninfected control (not recorded which). Both conserved end residues are trimmed from each CDR3. Clone size, where shown, is once, few, many, or a class for clones that have expanded.

v_call: TRBV5-1; clone_size: NA; cdr3_aa: ASSSLSSGELF
v_call: TRBV13; clone_size: NA; cdr3_aa: ASSIVAGSGNTIY
v_call: TRBV3-1; clone_size: many; cdr3_aa: ASSQVSQGTDTQY
v_call: TRBV29-1; clone_size: NA; cdr3_aa: SAIHFTSTDTQY
v_call: TRBV9; clone_size: NA; cdr3_aa: ASSVGGRGSYNEQF
v_call: TRBV6-5; clone_size: NA; cdr3_aa: ASSSNRQLGNTIY
v_call: TRBV14; clone_size: NA; cdr3_aa: ASSQGTAIYGYT
v_call: TRBV3-1; clone_size: NA; cdr3_aa: ASSQGTGNTEAF
v_call: TRBV5-1; clone_size: few; cdr3_aa: ASSLAVRRGYNEQF
v_call: TRBV6-1; clone_size: many; cdr3_aa: ASSEAEGRAQETQY
v_call: TRBV2; clone_size: NA; cdr3_aa: ASSAEDQPQH
v_call: TRBV18; clone_size: NA; cdr3_aa: ASSSGRILNEKLF
v_call: TRBV12-3/TRBV12-4; clone_size: many; cdr3_aa: ASSFGRNTEAF
v_call: TRBV6-6; clone_size: NA; cdr3_aa: ASSYEGRRTEAF
v_call: TRBV11-2; clone_size: NA; cdr3_aa: ASSLGYPGQGNTEAF
v_call: TRBV10-3; clone_size: many; cdr3_aa: AISGGDSEETQY
v_call: TRBV4-1; clone_size: once; cdr3_aa: ASSQLKGGGFNEKLF
v_call: TRBV18; clone_size: many; cdr3_aa: ASSPRSGNTGELF
v_call: TRBV6-1; clone_size: many; cdr3_aa: ASRLAMVDTQY
v_call: TRBV12-5; clone_size: few; cdr3_aa: ASGSGTGGAGATVF
v_call: TRBV7-2; clone_size: NA; cdr3_aa: ASSWDYLSADTQY
v_call: TRBV5-1; clone_size: many; cdr3_aa: ASTETGGLGGGELF
v_call: TRBV19; clone_size: few; cdr3_aa: ASRLEGSSYNEQF
v_call: TRBV4-1; clone_size: few; cdr3_aa: ASSRKGYGGTEAF
v_call: TRBV20-1; clone_size: NA; cdr3_aa: SAIPLQGDKAPLH
v_call: TRBV23-1; clone_size: NA; cdr3_aa: ASSQSSGYHSNQPQH
v_call: TRBV7-3; clone_size: many; cdr3_aa: ASSSRWDRFTGELF
v_call: TRBV2; clone_size: NA; cdr3_aa: ASSGTSSVTGELF
v_call: TRBV6-6; clone_size: many; cdr3_aa: ASSIGKNYGYT
v_call: TRBV7-9; clone_size: many; cdr3_aa: ASSLASGTNTEAF
v_call: TRBV7-2; clone_size: few; cdr3_aa: ASSLDTGTEAF
v_call: TRBV10-1; clone_size: few; cdr3_aa: ASSNRVFGTGELF
v_call: TRBV20-1; clone_size: NA; cdr3_aa: SARVFQGRGDTQY
v_call: TRBV18; clone_size: few; cdr3_aa: ASRGQGNQPQH
v_call: TRBV20-1; clone_size: many; cdr3_aa: SATPAGAPVSEQF
v_call: TRBV19; clone_size: many; cdr3_aa: ASSTGQRPSTDTQY
v_call: TRBV5-6; clone_size: few; cdr3_aa: ASTLAVEEMNTGELF
v_call: TRBV6-6; clone_size: few; cdr3_aa: ASSPGGAESGELF
v_call: TRBV29-1; clone_size: NA; cdr3_aa: SGEADTQY
v_call: TRBV7-8; clone_size: NA; cdr3_aa: ASSTGTGVTTDTQY
v_call: TRBV4-1; clone_size: many; cdr3_aa: ASSQDTENIQY
v_call: TRBV11-2; clone_size: NA; cdr3_aa: ASSRIKGQGQHGYT
v_call: TRBV5-1; clone_size: NA; cdr3_aa: ASRIRRGPYNEQF
v_call: TRBV19; clone_size: NA; cdr3_aa: ASSIDPGTGVHGYT
v_call: TRBV20-1; clone_size: few; cdr3_aa: SARDGRDRGLYTQY
v_call: TRBV12-2; clone_size: NA; cdr3_aa: ASRLRDTQY
v_call: TRBV5-4; clone_size: few; cdr3_aa: ASSNPGGEQEQF
v_call: TRBV5-1; clone_size: NA; cdr3_aa: ASSFNGDQPQH
v_call: TRBV10-3; clone_size: few; cdr3_aa: AISEPLSGFQETQY
v_call: TRBV12-3/TRBV12-4; clone_size: many; cdr3_aa: ASTQHSNQPQH
v_call: TRBV18; clone_size: many; cdr3_aa: ASSLGGGWGTEAF